This T cell receptor beta chain was recorded in a study of T cell clones after liver transplantation. Study in general: In this trial, immunosuppression withdrawal was attempted within 2 years of liver transplant. Subjects received no induction therapy and standard immunosuppression until randomization at 12-24 months post-transplant. Study results and caveats: A larger donor-reactive than third-party decline suggested partial antigen-specific deletion.

Some clones are missing from TCRdb's copy, which holds only in-frame ones; the method was immunoSEQ multiplex PCR. This sample has approximately 70,000 clones, with 84% found just once. In regard to this clone: Its specificity is unknown.

V was shortened by 1 base and J by 6 bases, with 10 bases between the two germline ends. This CDR3 contains 14 residues. CDR1 and CDR2 from the germline V gene are MGHRA and YSYEKL. This clonotype originated in a human patient who received a liver transplant. The graft donor may have given rise to some T cells. The specimen was CD4+ T cells from blood, collected around 50 months after liver transplant. The genes are TRBV4-1 and TRBJ2-1; tentative D call: TRBD2 (5 bases). CDR3 amino acids: CASSQVASLNEQFF. CDR3 coding DNA: TGCGCCAGCAGCCAAGTGGCTAGCCTCAATGAGCAGTTCTTC.